This TCR beta chain was identified in a study of blood T cells in healthy people across ages. Germline V gene lookup returns CDR1 DFQATT and CDR2 SNEGSKA (reference sequence). CDR3 length equals 13 residues. The V end was cut by 4 bases, the J end by 3 bases, with 10 bases between. With a J-beta primer mix and a sample-barcoded 5' primer, a second PCR ran roughly 6 to 12 cycles. Each CDR3 protein gets one entry after TCRdb re-called the 5' RACE reads with MiXCR. The table includes hundreds of thousands of distinct CDR3 sequences, under 30% detected once. Healthy Caucasian individuals from Russia aged roughly 6 to 100 were enrolled as donors. Researchers collected around 10 milliliters of peripheral blood from every single donor. This sample also appeared in a second study, on T cells of mothers and their children.

The sequenced sample consisted of blood. The origin of this receptor is a boy between 10 and 17 years old in good health. The chain carries TRBV20-1 and TRBJ2-1; D gene unclear. Written as DNA, the CDR3 is TGCAGTGCTACCGAGACTGGCTACAATGAGCAGTTCTTC. The encoded protein is CSATETGYNEQFF.